The 29 T cell receptor beta chains in this list originate from one sample, sequenced in a study of shared T cell receptors in the human thymus. Repertoires were generated with immunoSEQ multiplex PCR, while TCRdb's copy carries only in-frame clones and drops some. The table includes hundreds of thousands of clones, approximately 78% detected once. The same data also contributed to another study, on human thymus T cells.

The source material was thymocytes. All receptors come from a boy younger than two with a congenital heart defect.

The rearrangement uses TRBV12-5 and TRBJ2-1, with 14 positions matching TRBD2. Germline values: CDR1 LGHNT, CDR2 FRNRAP. CDR3 size: 17 residues. With 4 bases clipped from V and 6 bases from J, the junction kept 8 bases outside the gene matches. CDR3 sequence: CASGSPGTSGSGNEQFF. The CDR3 DNA follows: TGTGCTAGTGGTTCCCCCGGGACTAGCGGGAGCGGCAATGAGCAGTTCTTC. The variable domain in full, completed from reference TRBV12-5 and TRBJ2-1, reads DARVTQTPRHKVTEMGQEVTMRCQPILGHNTVFWYRQTMMQGLELLAYFRNRAPLDDSGMPKDRFSAEMPDATLATLKIQPSEPRDSAVYFCASGSPGTSGSGNEQFFGPGTRLTVL.

J is TRBJ2-7 and V is TRBV10-3, with 12 bases lining up with TRBD2. The CDR3 is 13 amino acids. V was clipped by 6 bases and J by 6 bases; unmatched bases: 3. Looked up from germline, CDR1 is ENHRY and CDR2 is SYGVKD. CDR3 sequence (DNA): TGTGCCATCAGGACTAGCGGGAGTATCGAGCAGTACTTC. The encoded protein is CAIRTSGSIEQYF.

The rearrangement joins TRBV4-3 to TRBJ2-6, with 11 bases matching TRBD2. Looked up from germline, CDR1 is LGHNA and CDR2 is YSLEER. The CDR3 extends over 19 amino acids. V lost 0 bases, J lost 3 bases, and 7 bases stayed unmatched. The CDR3 region is CASSQESRLAGGGANVLTF. CDR3 nucleotide sequence: TGCGCCAGCAGCCAAGAGTCTAGGCTAGCGGGAGGTGGGGCCAACGTCCTGACTTTC.

The chain is built from TRBV5-4 and TRBJ2-3; 7 bases fit TRBD2. Trimming at V came to 4 bases and at J to 0 bases, leaving 5 bases not matched to a gene. This CDR3 is 15 amino acids long. Germline lookup yields CDR1 SGHNT and CDR2 YYREEE (reference sequence). The CDR3: CASSPRLASTDTQYF. The CDR3 nucleotides are TGTGCCAGCAGCCCCCGACTAGCAAGCACAGATACGCAGTATTTT.

In this sample, this clone turned up a few times. The chain uses TRBV27 and TRBJ2-7; D possibly corresponds to TRBD2 (5 bases). Deletions cut 5 bases from V and 5 bases from J, with 13 bases between. CDR3 length equals 13 residues. Germline-derived CDR1 and CDR2 are MNHEY and SMNVEV (reference sequence). CDR3 amino acids: CASSPSSVHEQYF. The DNA for the CDR3 is TGTGCCAGCAGTCCTAGCTCAGTCCACGAGCAGTACTTC.

This sequence joins TRBV19 and TRBJ2-7, with D possibly being TRBD2 (5 bases). The germline V gene encodes CDR1 LNHDA and CDR2 SQIVND (reference sequence). CDR3 length: 14 residues. V lost 5 bases and J lost 4, with 15 bases in between. In DNA form, the CDR3 reads TGTGCCAGTAGTGCCCCCCCCCGGGATTACGAGCAGTACTTC. The encoded protein is CASSAPPRDYEQYF.

The chain links TRBV27 to TRBJ2-4; a weak D match, TRBD1 (6 bases). The germline V and J ends were trimmed by 5 bases and 4 bases, with 12 bases remaining between them. CDR3 length: 14 residues. From germline, CDR1 is MNHEY and CDR2 SMNVEV (reference sequence). The CDR3 DNA sequence: TGTGCCAGCAGTATCGGGACACGAAAAAACATTCAGTACTTC. It yields the protein CASSIGTRKNIQYF.

This chain uses TRBV28 with TRBJ2-1; the D gene is possibly TRBD2 (5 bases). The CDR3 is 12 residues long. Germline values: CDR1 MDHEN, CDR2 SYDVKM. Trimming stripped 2 bases from V and 8 bases from J, with 7 bases between. The CDR3 reads CASSLKADEQFF. The CDR3 region has the DNA TGTGCCAGCAGTTTAAAAGCGGATGAGCAGTTCTTC. Full variable domain (outside the CDR3, taken from reference TRBV28 and TRBJ2-1): DVKVTQSSRYLVKRTGEKVFLECVQDMDHENMFWYRQDPGLGLRLIYFSYDVKMKEKGDIPEGYSVSREKKERFSLILESASTNQTSMYLCASSLKADEQFFGPGTRLTVL.

The chain employs TRBV27 and TRBJ2-2; 7 bases match TRBD1. The CDR3 consists of 16 residues. The V gene's germline CDR1 is MNHEY and CDR2 SMNVEV (reference sequence). With 0 bases clipped from V and 5 bases from J, the junction kept 6 bases outside the gene matches. CDR3: CASSLSGTEGTGELFF. The CDR3 coding sequence is TGTGCCAGCAGTTTATCCGGGACAGAGGGTACCGGGGAGCTGTTTTTT.

This rearrangement joins TRBV29-1 to TRBJ2-1; no firm D call. The CDR3 has 13 amino acids. The ends were cut back, 4 bases at V and 0 bases at J, with 7 bases in the middle. CDR1 SQVTM and CDR2 ANQGSEA come from the germline V gene. In nucleotides, the CDR3 is TGCAGCGTTGCTGGCATCTCCTACAATGAGCAGTTCTTC. It translates to CSVAGISYNEQFF.

The chain recombines TRBV19 with TRBJ2-2, with D perhaps TRBD2 (6 bases). The V end was cut by 8 bases, the J end by 0 bases, with 16 bases between. The CDR3 runs 16 residues. Germline lookup yields CDR1 LNHDA and CDR2 SQIVND (reference sequence). The chain's CDR3 is CASAPGGTANTGELFF. The DNA of the CDR3 is TGTGCCAGTGCCCCCGGAGGGACGGCGAACACCGGGGAGCTGTTTTTT.

This clone has just a few counts. The rearrangement uses TRBV6-1 and TRBJ1-5; D is uncertain. Trimming took off 1 base at V and 7 bases at J, with 11 bases between the two ends. This CDR3 contains 14 residues. Germline V gene lookup returns CDR1 MNHNS and CDR2 SASEGT. The CDR3 DNA reads as TGTGCCAGCAGTGAAGTGGAGGGAAACCAGCCCCAGCATTTT. It is translated as CASSEVEGNQPQHF.

V gene TRBV27 combines with J gene TRBJ2-7; 7 bases align to TRBD1. CDR3 length equals 14 residues. V trimming: 6 bases; J trimming: 7 bases; junction bases outside the gene matches: 12. Germline V gives CDR1 MNHEY, CDR2 SMNVEV (reference sequence). The CDR3 sequence: CASSDREPLGEQYF. CDR3 sequence (DNA): TGTGCCAGCAGCGACAGGGAACCCCTTGGGGAGCAGTACTTC.

This CDR3 reads CASSAEGLANNEQFF. The CDR3 DNA reads as TGTGCCAGCAGCGCGGAGGGACTAGCCAACAATGAGCAGTTCTTC. The gene calls are TRBV7-8 and TRBJ2-1; 9 nucleotides align to TRBD2. Trimming took 5 bases from V and 5 from J; bases not matched to a gene: 7. The length of the CDR3 is 15 residues. The germline gives CDR1 SGHVS, CDR2 FQNEAQ.

This clone has a single count. This rearrangement joins TRBV19 to TRBJ2-3, with D tentatively TRBD2 (6 bases). The V end lost 9 bases, the J end lost 1 base, and 17 bases lay between the germline ends. The CDR3 loop spans 15 amino acids. Germline values: CDR1 LNHDA, CDR2 SQIVND (reference sequence). This CDR3 is CASQMGGMGTDTQYF. In nucleotides, the CDR3 is TGTGCCAGCCAAATGGGGGGTATGGGCACAGATACGCAGTATTTT.

The chain is built from TRBV6-1 and TRBJ1-5; D remains unclear. The germline V gene has CDR1 MNHNS and CDR2 SASEGT. This CDR3 is built from 14 residues. V was trimmed by 1 base and J by 8 bases, leaving 12 bases between them. The CDR3 DNA follows: TGTGCCAGCAGTGAAGGCCAGGTCGTCAAGCCCCAGCATTTT. It codes for CASSEGQVVKPQHF.

The chain links TRBV4-1 to TRBJ2-4; D is unresolved. The CDR3 loop spans 16 amino acids. The V gene lost 1 base and the J gene lost 0 bases, with 10 bases spanning the gap. CDR1 and CDR2 (germline): MGHRA, YSYEKL. The CDR3 loop reads CASSQGAPKAKNIQYF. The CDR3 DNA is TGCGCCAGCAGCCAAGGGGCTCCTAAAGCCAAAAACATTCAGTACTTC.

The chain joins TRBV5-5 to TRBJ2-1; 15 bases are shared with TRBD2. The germline gives CDR1 SGHKS, CDR2 YYEKEE (reference sequence). This CDR3 is 16 amino acids long. The junction had 14 bases not matched to a gene; V was cut back by 4 bases and J by 15 bases. The CDR3 reads CASSPCGLAGGPLVFF. The CDR3 DNA sequence: TGTGCCAGCAGCCCTTGCGGACTAGCGGGAGGGCCGTTAGTGTTCTTC.

The genes are TRBV7-4 and TRBJ2-1; 15 nucleotides line up with TRBD2. Germline CDR1 and CDR2: SGHVT and SQSDAQ. V was pared by 4 bases and J by 14 bases, with 12 bases of the junction left unmatched. The length of the CDR3 is 16 residues. In DNA, the CDR3 is TGTGCCAGCAGCTCAGGCCGGACTAGCGGGAGGGGAGCTAAGTTCTTC. This encodes CASSSGRTSGRGAKFF.

The chain carries TRBV29-1 and TRBJ1-1, with D unresolved. The length of the CDR3 is 14 residues. Trimming cost V 5 bases and J 6 bases, with 19 bases left between them. Germline CDR1 SQVTM, CDR2 ANQGSEA. The DNA of the CDR3 is TGCAGCGTTCCCGGCGGGGATCAGGCCCCTGAAGCTTTCTTT. As protein: CSVPGGDQAPEAFF.

J is TRBJ2-7 and V is TRBV27; D remains unclear. In germline, CDR1 is MNHEY, CDR2 SMNVEV (reference sequence). The CDR3 is 15 residues long. V was trimmed by 0 bases and J by 5 bases, leaving 14 bases between them. CDR3 DNA sequence: TGTGCCAGCAGTTTATCGAAGCTTATCACCCACGAGCAGTACTTC. This encodes CASSLSKLITHEQYF.

The chain combines TRBV7-9 with TRBJ1-3; TRBD1 aligns across 9 bases. Germline loops: CDR1 SEHNR, CDR2 FQNEAQ (reference sequence). This CDR3 is built from 17 residues. The ends lost 1 base at V and 4 bases at J; junction bases unmatched: 8. This CDR3 reads CASSLDVGQGSGNTIYF. CDR3 bases: TGTGCCAGCAGCTTAGATGTAGGACAGGGGTCAGGAAACACCATATATTTT.

As regards this clone: Different DNA sequences within this sample yield the same CDR3. In DNA form, the CDR3 reads TGTGCCAGCTCCGACAGGGGAAGGGAGACCCAGTACTTC. It codes for CASSDRGRETQYF. The chain recombines TRBV6-5 with TRBJ2-5; the match to TRBD1 covers 8 bases. Germline-derived CDR1 and CDR2 are MNHEY and SVGAGI. Trimming cost V 8 bases and J 5 bases; bases outside gene matches: 7. The CDR3 covers 13 residues.

This chain joins TRBV11-2 and TRBJ1-2; 7 bases agree with TRBD1. The germline CDR1 and CDR2 sequences are SGHAT and FQNNGV. Trimming cost V 7 bases and J 8 bases; bases outside gene matches: 13. The CDR3 length is 14 residues. The CDR3 sequence: CASKRGPPSGGYTF. The CDR3 DNA sequence: TGTGCCAGCAAGAGGGGGCCGCCGTCGGGGGGCTACACCTTC.

The chain joins TRBV2 to TRBJ2-1, with D possibly matching TRBD2 (6 bases). The CDR3 is 14 residues long. Germline V gene lookup returns CDR1 SNHLY and CDR2 FYNNEI. V gave up 5 bases and J gave up 2 bases, with 10 bases separating them. This chain's CDR3 is CASSKGLAYNEQFF. The CDR3, as DNA: TGTGCCAGCAGTAAGGGACTCGCCTACAATGAGCAGTTCTTC.

This chain connects TRBV7-4 to TRBJ1-2, with D perhaps matching TRBD1 (5 bases). The CDR3 consists of 13 residues. Trimming pared 5 bases from V and 8 bases from J, leaving 15 bases between. Germline assignment: CDR1 SGHVT and CDR2 SQSDAQ. The chain's CDR3 is CASSPIGGKGYTF. The CDR3 DNA reads TGTGCCAGCAGCCCGATCGGGGGTAAGGGCTACACCTTC.

This clone came up once. The chain combines TRBV6-1 with TRBJ2-7; 9 nucleotides line up with TRBD1. Germline V gene lookup returns CDR1 MNHNS and CDR2 SASEGT. This CDR3 contains 12 residues. After removal of 8 bases from V and 2 bases from J, the junction contained 1 base not matched to a gene. CDR3 DNA: TGTGCCAGCCGGACAGGGGCCTACGAGCAGTACTTC. It codes for CASRTGAYEQYF.

In this sample, this clone turned up a few times. The chain carries TRBV11-2 and TRBJ2-1, with TRBD2 matching over 15 bases. V lost 6 bases to trimming and J lost 7 bases; unmatched junction nucleotides: 1. Per the germline V gene, CDR1 is SGHAT and CDR2 is FQNNGV. The CDR3 contains 14 residues. CDR3 in amino acids: CASSGLAGGNEQFF. CDR3 bases: TGTGCCAGCAGTGGACTAGCGGGGGGGAATGAGCAGTTCTTC.

This clone was observed a handful of times. The conserved final phenylalanine or tryptophan is absent from the CDR3, which likely points to a read error. It is unclear where the CDR3 begins or ends on the DNA, so no DNA is shown, and the CDR3 is as TCRdb lists it. The chain has TRBV7-9 and TRBJ1-3; the table's D call TRBD1 went unverified against the DNA. The CDR3 is 13 amino acids long, termini counted. Looked up from germline, CDR1 is SEHNR and CDR2 is FQNEAQ (reference sequence). The CDR3 protein is CASSGRQGATPSV.